This T cell receptor (beta chain) was profiled in a study of Ad26.COV2.S vaccination and SARS-CoV-2 variants. On the study more broadly: Donor allocation was to the COV1001 Ad26.COV2.S trial arm.

Study-level findings and limits: Ad26.COV2.S recipients had broader spike-specific TCRs (P = 0.0014).

The assay was immunoSEQ multiplex PCR, and TCRdb's table has in-frame clones only and misses some. The sample includes around 300,000 clones, 88% of them seen just once. CDR1 is SNHLY, CDR2 FYNNEI, per germline. There are 12 residues in the CDR3. V was trimmed by 6 bases and J by 9 bases, leaving 11 bases between them. About this clone: Its antigen is as yet unknown.

Treatment: over 15 received Ad26.COV2.S at low or high dose, single or two shots; roughly five received placebo; per-sample allocation not given. Each sample was drawn 63 days after the first injection (of vaccine or placebo). An 18-55-year-old adult in Boston served as donor. The vaccine antigen was prefusion-stabilized Wuhan SARS-CoV-2 spike. The sample consisted of peripheral blood, taken in a trial of Ad26.COV2.S vaccine versus placebo. The V and J genes are TRBV2 and TRBJ2-2; D is possibly TRBD2 (5 bases). The sequence was collected from a person aged 18-60 years who received the Ad26.COV2.S COVID-19 vaccine or a placebo. The CDR3 sequence: CASSESGRELFF. Here the CDR3 DNA reads TGTGCCAGCAGCGAGAGCGGTCGGGAGCTGTTTTTT.